The clone carrying this TCR beta chain occurred a few times. Its target is unknown. V lost 1 base, J lost 3 bases, and 4 bases stayed unmatched. Germline V gives CDR1 SGHTA, CDR2 FQGNSA. The CDR3 consists of 16 residues. The data stem from a study of T-cell memory formation after mild COVID-19. Study summary: The study found TCR clusters largely donor specific.

The study's findings and limits: Confirmation of SARS-CoV-2 specificity was lacking for second-wave clones peaking day 37.

TCRalpha and TCRbeta libraries used 5'RACE with constant-segment primers and UMIs. TCRdb independently ran MiXCR on the 5' RACE reads; one entry per CDR3 protein. Of around 530,000 distinct CDR3 sequences listed, about 20% are singletons. Sequencing was performed on PBMCs or a T cell subset sorted from them (not recorded which). This TCR was recovered from an adult woman who had mild COVID-19 (a few samples of this study predate the infection). Cell type and time point are not known. The chain employs TRBV7-2 and TRBJ2-1; 9 bases agree with TRBD2. CDR3 sequence reads: CASSLGGGRGYNEQFF. The CDR3 nucleotides are TGTGCCAGCAGCTTAGGGGGCGGGAGGGGCTACAATGAGCAGTTCTTC.